Each of the 26 T cell receptor beta chains below was sequenced from the same sample in a study of T cell repertoires in cytomegalovirus infection. TCRdb re-called the reads through MiXCR, storing one row per CDR3 protein. Of approximately 500,000 distinct CDR3 sequences in the sample, about 26% were seen once. The sample consisted of PBMCs. These receptor sequences come from a human donor in good health (CMV status not recorded). Some clones in this sample may be carry-over from other donors' samples.

This chain joins TRBV12-3 or TRBV12-4 and TRBJ1-1; TRBD1 aligns across 7 bases. V lost 7 bases to trimming and J lost 7 bases; unmatched junction nucleotides: 15. This CDR3 is 15 amino acids long. The CDR3 DNA follows: TGTGCCAGCACCAAAACGACAGGGCGCGAGGGTGAAGCTTTCTTT. It encodes CASTKTTGREGEAFF.

This clonotype occurred a few times. V gene TRBV20-1 combines with J gene TRBJ2-1; 11 bases agree with TRBD2. Trimming took 3 bases from V and 5 from J; bases not matched to a gene: 9. This CDR3 comprises 16 residues. In germline, CDR1 is DFQATT, CDR2 SNEGSKA (reference sequence). CDR3 nucleotides: TGCAGTGCTAGGGGGTTAGCGGGAGGGCCTCACAATGAGCAGTTCTTC. Its protein product is CSARGLAGGPHNEQFF.

This clonotype showed up just a few times. CDR3: CASSQDRGTGVAQHF. The CDR3 DNA sequence: TGCGCCAGCAGCCAAGATAGAGGGACAGGGGTGGCCCAGCATTTT. The rearrangement uses TRBV4-1 and TRBJ1-5, with TRBD1 matching 10 bases. CDR1 MGHRA and CDR2 YSYEKL come from the germline V gene. This CDR3 comprises 15 residues. The trim removed 0 bases at V and 11 bases at J, leaving 7 bases unmatched.

The chain is built from TRBV6-5 and TRBJ1-1, with D unresolved. Germline values: CDR1 MNHEY, CDR2 SVGAGI. Trimming removed 5 bases at V and 7 bases at J, with 5 bases between. This CDR3 spans 10 amino acids. The CDR3: CASSNGEAFF. For the CDR3, the DNA is TGTGCCAGCAGTAATGGTGAAGCTTTCTTT.

This clonotype has only a few counts. The chain has TRBV7-2 and TRBJ2-7; D remains ambiguous. CDR1 and CDR2 from the germline V gene are SGHTA and FQGNSA. The CDR3 consists of 13 residues. The V end lost 3 bases, the J end lost 6 bases, and 12 bases lay between the germline ends. CDR3 sequence reads: CASSFDRAPEQYF. The CDR3 bases are TGTGCCAGCAGCTTCGACCGGGCCCCCGAGCAGTACTTC.

This chain uses TRBV28 with TRBJ1-2, with TRBD1 matching over 11 bases. The V gene end was trimmed by 4 bases and the J gene end by 7 bases; junction bases not matched to a gene: 2. The CDR3 is 13 residues long. Germline V lookup: CDR1 MDHEN, CDR2 SYDVKM. CDR3 region: CASSSGQGVGYTF. As DNA, the CDR3 is TGTGCCAGCAGTTCGGGACAGGGGGTTGGCTACACCTTC.

This clonotype was seen a handful of times. CDR3 residues: CASSLALGDGLYEQYV. The DNA of the CDR3 is TGTGCCAGCAGTTTAGCGCTAGGGGATGGCCTCTACGAGCAGTACGTC. The gene calls are TRBV12-3 or TRBV12-4 and TRBJ2-7; possibly TRBD1 for D (5 bases). V dropped 0 bases and J dropped 3 bases, with 15 bases sitting between them. CDR3 length: 16 residues.

This clonotype was counted at least ten times. The genes are TRBV28 and TRBJ1-1; TRBD1 agrees at 7 bases. Germline lookup yields CDR1 MDHEN and CDR2 SYDVKM. Trimming took 4 bases from V and 5 from J; bases not matched to a gene: 7. The CDR3 sequence is 14 residues long. The CDR3 DNA reads TGTGCCAGCAGTTCTCCGGGGACAGTGACTGAAGCTTTCTTT. Its protein product is CASSSPGTVTEAFF.

This clonotype was detected a few times. The chain employs TRBV7-8 and TRBJ1-1; 8 nucleotides agree with TRBD1. With V trimmed by 5 bases and J by 4 bases, 12 bases remained unmatched. Germline V gives CDR1 SGHVS, CDR2 FQNEAQ. This CDR3 region has 16 residues. The CDR3 sequence: CASSHSPRGQSTEAFF. CDR3 coding DNA: TGTGCCAGCAGCCACAGTCCCAGGGGGCAGTCCACTGAAGCTTTCTTT.

This clonotype has at least ten counts. DNA for the CDR3: TGTGCCAGCAGCAAGGCTAGCGGCCAAGAGACCCAGTACTTC. It translates to CASSKASGQETQYF. This chain connects TRBV7-2 to TRBJ2-5; TRBD2 agrees at 7 bases. CDR3 length: 14 amino acids. J gave up 1 base and V 5 bases, and 4 bases lay outside the gene matches. The germline V gene encodes CDR1 SGHTA and CDR2 FQGNSA.

This clonotype was seen more than once but under ten times. Here the CDR3 DNA reads TGTGCCAGCAGCTTAAAAGTAGCGGGAGTGATCACAGATACGCAGTATTTT. This gives the protein CASSLKVAGVITDTQYF. The chain carries TRBV7-9 and TRBJ2-3, with TRBD2 matching over 9 bases. Unmatched junction bases numbered 8, after V lost 2 bases and J lost 2 bases. CDR3 size: 17 residues. CDR1 and CDR2 from the germline V gene are SEHNR and FQNEAQ (reference sequence).

In its sample, this clonotype was seen many times. The chain links TRBV6-5 to TRBJ2-5, with a possible D match to TRBD2 (5 bases). This CDR3 has 14 amino acids. The V gene's germline CDR1 is MNHEY and CDR2 SVGAGI. V dropped 6 bases and J dropped 1 base, with 12 bases sitting between them. The CDR3 DNA reads TGTGCCAGCAGAGGAATCGGGATCCAAGAGACCCAGTACTTC. This encodes CASRGIGIQETQYF.

Comments on this clonotype: Possible read error: a much larger clone is one base away. The rearrangement uses TRBV7-2 and TRBJ1-1; weak D call: TRBD1 (5 bases). The germline V gene encodes CDR1 SGHTA and CDR2 FQGNSA. The CDR3 contains 16 residues. The CDR3 is CASGLEPGSLNTEAFF. CDR3 DNA: TGTGCCAGCGGCTTAGAGCCAGGGAGTTTGAACACTGAAGCTTTCTTT.

The chain couples TRBV12-3 or TRBV12-4 to TRBJ1-1; D possibly corresponds to TRBD1 (5 bases). The CDR3 loop spans 14 amino acids. Trimming cost V 4 bases and J 2 bases, with 11 bases left between them. The CDR3 sequence: CASSWGTSNTEAFF. CDR3 nucleotide sequence: TGTGCCAGCAGTTGGGGGACTTCCAACACTGAAGCTTTCTTT.

V is TRBV19 and J is TRBJ2-2; 8 bases are shared with TRBD2. V dropped 10 bases and J dropped 4; count of bases not matched to a gene: 26. The V gene's germline CDR1 is LNHDA and CDR2 SQIVND (reference sequence). This CDR3 contains 20 residues. In DNA form, the CDR3 reads TGTGCCAAAACGGTCCTGCGTTTAGGTTCAGCGGGAGACGCCACCGGGGAGCTGTTTTTT. It encodes CAKTVLRLGSAGDATGELFF.

This clonotype has ten or more counts. The V and J genes are TRBV7-2 and TRBJ2-3, with 7 bases matching TRBD2. V lost 5 bases and J lost 1; bases outside the gene matches: 3. The CDR3 loop spans 14 amino acids. The V gene's germline CDR1 is SGHTA and CDR2 FQGNSA. In DNA, the CDR3 is TGTGCCAGCAGCCAGGCGGGAGGCACAGATACGCAGTATTTT. Translating it yields CASSQAGGTDTQYF.

This clonotype was picked up many times. CDR3 nucleotide sequence: TGTGCCAGCAGCGTAGGACTAGCGGGAGGGGAGTCCTACAATGAGCAGTTCTTC. Encoded protein: CASSVGLAGGESYNEQFF. The V and J genes are TRBV7-4 and TRBJ2-1; 15 positions agree with TRBD2. The CDR3 extends over 18 amino acids. Germline CDR1 is SGHVT and CDR2 is SQSDAQ. Germline trimming cut 5 bases from V and 1 base from J; bases unmatched to any gene: 6.

The rearrangement uses TRBV10-3 and TRBJ2-1; D is unresolved. CDR1 and CDR2 from the germline V gene are ENHRY and SYGVKD. Trimming left V 4 bases short and J 6 bases short, with 10 bases between. This CDR3 spans 13 amino acids. CDR3 bases: TGTGCCATCAGTGTGTCCAGTTTCAATGAGCAGTTCTTC. Translation: CAISVSSFNEQFF.

As regards this clonotype: Being one base from a much bigger clone, this may be a read error. The chain has TRBV7-6 and TRBJ2-2; 9 nucleotides match TRBD2. The CDR3 extends over 16 amino acids. Germline CDR1 is SGHVS and CDR2 is FNYEAQ. For the CDR3, the DNA is TGTGCCAGCAGCTTAGTTGCTAGCGGGGTAAACGGGGAGCTGCTTTTT. This gives the protein CASSLVASGVNGELLF.

The chain has TRBV6-6 and TRBJ2-1; 11 bases agree with TRBD2. From germline, CDR1 is MNHNY and CDR2 SVGAGI (reference sequence). The CDR3 sequence is 19 residues long. The CDR3 protein is CATSGRSSGRKSSYNEQFF. The DNA of the CDR3 is TGTGCAACATCTGGGAGGTCTAGCGGGAGGAAAAGCTCCTACAATGAGCAGTTCTTC.

This clonotype appeared a few times. The CDR3 here is CASSNAGGRTDTQYF. The DNA for the CDR3 is TGTGCCAGCAGTAATGCAGGGGGCCGCACAGATACGCAGTATTTT. This rearrangement joins TRBV12-3 or TRBV12-4 to TRBJ2-3; 8 bases match TRBD1. The CDR3 spans 15 residues. With V trimmed by 5 bases and J by 1 base, 5 bases remained unmatched.

This clonotype has more than one count but fewer than ten. CDR3 DNA sequence: TGTGCCAGTAGTATAAGCGGGAGTTGGGCTGAGCAGTTCTTC. This gives the protein CASSISGSWAEQFF. The V gene is TRBV19, the J gene TRBJ2-1, with 8 positions matching TRBD2. Germline V CDR1 and CDR2: LNHDA, SQIVND (reference sequence). There are 14 residues in the CDR3. The trim removed 2 bases at V and 9 bases at J, leaving 6 bases unmatched.

This chain joins TRBV6-5 and TRBJ1-2, with D maybe TRBD1 (5 bases). This CDR3 comprises 13 residues. Germline CDR1 is MNHEY and CDR2 is SVGAGI. V was cut by 8 bases and J by 8 bases, with 18 bases left in between. This chain's CDR3 is CASATTGRGGYTF. Here the CDR3 DNA reads TGTGCCAGCGCCACGACGGGGCGCGGAGGCTACACCTTC.

The chain joins TRBV14 to TRBJ1-2; maybe TRBD1 (6 bases). Per germline, CDR1 SGHDN and CDR2 FVKESK. V dropped 0 bases and J dropped 4 bases, with 12 bases sitting between them. This CDR3 contains 15 residues. The CDR3 protein is CASSQEDRPTYGYTF. The DNA for the CDR3 is TGTGCCAGCAGCCAAGAGGACAGACCCACCTATGGCTACACCTTC.

This clonotype appeared a few times. The chain employs TRBV7-2 and TRBJ1-2, with D tentatively TRBD1 (5 bases). The CDR3 runs 14 residues. V lost 6 bases and J 4 bases, leaving 15 bases between the germline ends. The germline gives CDR1 SGHTA, CDR2 FQGNSA. CDR3 in amino acids: CASSTYGASYGYTF. The CDR3 coding sequence is TGTGCCAGCAGTACCTATGGGGCGAGCTATGGCTACACCTTC.

This clonotype was counted a few times. This chain connects TRBV7-2 to TRBJ2-1, with TRBD2 matching over 7 bases. J lost 8 bases, V lost 1 base, and 5 bases had no gene match. Germline loops: CDR1 SGHTA, CDR2 FQGNSA. This CDR3 comprises 14 residues. The CDR3 region is CASSLVSSGDEQFF. The CDR3 coding sequence is TGTGCCAGCAGCTTAGTGTCTAGCGGAGATGAGCAGTTCTTC.